This T cell receptor beta chain is from a study of T cell repertoires in cytomegalovirus infection. Per the germline V gene, CDR1 is SEHNR and CDR2 is FQNEAQ (reference sequence). This CDR3 region has 15 residues. Many counts were recorded for this clonotype. Its specificity is unknown. One end of the junction fails to match germline, which may point to a read error. Via MiXCR, TCRdb re-called the reads, giving one row per CDR3 protein. The sample consists of approximately 990,000 distinct CDR3 sequences, approximately 31% of them appearing once. The J gene is TRBJ2-5, the V gene TRBV7-9, with D possibly TRBD1 on 6 matching bases. The sequence came from a human donor in good health (CMV status not recorded). Some clones in this sample may be carry-over from other donors' samples. The input for sequencing was cultured CD8+ T cells from PBMCs, taken from culture after CMV antigen stimulation. In DNA, the CDR3 is TGTGCCAGCAGCTTAGTAACGGGACACCAGGAGACCCAGTACTTC. Translated: CASSLVTGHQETQYF.